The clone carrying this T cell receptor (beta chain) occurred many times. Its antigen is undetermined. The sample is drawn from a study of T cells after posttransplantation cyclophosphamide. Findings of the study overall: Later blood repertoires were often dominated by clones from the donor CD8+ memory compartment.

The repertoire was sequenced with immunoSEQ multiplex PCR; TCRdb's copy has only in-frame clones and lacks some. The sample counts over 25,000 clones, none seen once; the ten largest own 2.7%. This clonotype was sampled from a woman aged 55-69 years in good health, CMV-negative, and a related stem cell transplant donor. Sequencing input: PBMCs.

The CDR3 sequence is CATSDSPPSGSYNEQFF. CDR3 sequence (DNA): TGTGCCACCAGTGATAGCCCCCCTAGCGGGAGCTACAATGAGCAGTTCTTC. The rearrangement uses TRBV24-1 and TRBJ2-1; TRBD2 agrees at 10 bases. This CDR3 comprises 17 residues. V shed 3 bases, J shed 3 bases, and the junction held 7 bases outside the gene matches. CDR1 KGHDR and CDR2 SFDVKD come from the germline V gene.